This T cell receptor beta chain was found in a study of blood T cell repertoires in COVID-19. The V and J ends lost 3 bases and 2 bases, in that order; junction bases with no gene match: 7. The length of the CDR3 is 16 residues. Germline CDR1 reads MDHEN; CDR2 reads SYDVKM. Repertoires were generated with immunoSEQ multiplex PCR, while TCRdb's copy carries only in-frame clones and drops some. The sample yields some 200,000 clones, about four fifths seen once. This TCR was sampled from a woman over 75 with COVID-19, enrolled during active disease. This chain links TRBV28 with TRBJ2-7; 10 nucleotides agree with TRBD2. Sequenced material: peripheral blood. CDR3 region: CASSLGLAGEPYEQYF. The DNA of the CDR3 is TGTGCCAGCAGTTTGGGGCTAGCGGGAGAACCCTACGAGCAGTACTTC.